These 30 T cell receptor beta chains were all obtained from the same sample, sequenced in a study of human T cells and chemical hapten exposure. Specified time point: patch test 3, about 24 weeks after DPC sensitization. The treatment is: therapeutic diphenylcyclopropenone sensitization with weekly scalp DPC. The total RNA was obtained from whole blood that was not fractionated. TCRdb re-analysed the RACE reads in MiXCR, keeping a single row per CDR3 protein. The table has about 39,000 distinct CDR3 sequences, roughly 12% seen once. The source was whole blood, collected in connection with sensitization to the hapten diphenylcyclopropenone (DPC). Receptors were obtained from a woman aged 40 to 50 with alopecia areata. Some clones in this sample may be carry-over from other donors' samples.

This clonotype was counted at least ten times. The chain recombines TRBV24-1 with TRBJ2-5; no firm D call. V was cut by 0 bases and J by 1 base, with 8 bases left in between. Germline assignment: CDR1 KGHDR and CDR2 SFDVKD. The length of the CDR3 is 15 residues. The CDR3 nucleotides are TGTGCCACCAGTGATTTGAGGGCAGCCCAAGAGACCCAGTACTTC. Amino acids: CATSDLRAAQETQYF.

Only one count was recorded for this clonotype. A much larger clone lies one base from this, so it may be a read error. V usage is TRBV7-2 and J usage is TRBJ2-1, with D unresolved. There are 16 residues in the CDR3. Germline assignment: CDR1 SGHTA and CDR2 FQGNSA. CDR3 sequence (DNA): TGTGCCAGCGGCTTAAGTGTGGGAAGGACGTACAATGAGCAGTTCTTC. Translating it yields CASGLSVGRTYNEQFF.

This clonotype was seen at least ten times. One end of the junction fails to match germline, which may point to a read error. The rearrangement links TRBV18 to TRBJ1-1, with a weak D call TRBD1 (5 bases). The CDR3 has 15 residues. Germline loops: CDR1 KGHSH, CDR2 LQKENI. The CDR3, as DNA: TGTGCCAGCTCACCGCAAAGGGAGCGGGGCACTGAAGCTTTATTT. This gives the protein CASSPQRERGTEALF.

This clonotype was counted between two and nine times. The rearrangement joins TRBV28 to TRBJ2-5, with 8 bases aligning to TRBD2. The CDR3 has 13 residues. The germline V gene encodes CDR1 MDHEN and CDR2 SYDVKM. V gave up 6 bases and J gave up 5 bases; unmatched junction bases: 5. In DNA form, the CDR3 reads TGTGCCAGCAGCCCCGGGAGGGGGGAGACCCAGTACTTC. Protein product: CASSPGRGETQYF.

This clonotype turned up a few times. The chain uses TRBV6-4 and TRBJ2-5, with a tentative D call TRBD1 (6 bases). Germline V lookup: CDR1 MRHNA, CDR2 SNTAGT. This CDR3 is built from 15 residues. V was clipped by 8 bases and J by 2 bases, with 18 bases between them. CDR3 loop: CASPPSSGDQETQYF. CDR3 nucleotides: TGTGCCAGCCCCCCTTCTTCAGGGGATCAAGAGACCCAGTACTTC.

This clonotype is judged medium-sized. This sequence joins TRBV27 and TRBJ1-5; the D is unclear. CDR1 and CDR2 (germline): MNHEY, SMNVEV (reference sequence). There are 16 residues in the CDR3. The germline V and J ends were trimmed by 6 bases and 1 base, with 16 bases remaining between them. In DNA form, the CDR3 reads TGTGCCAGCAGCCCTCCCTTGGGTTTGAGCAATCAGCCCCAGCATTTT. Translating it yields CASSPPLGLSNQPQHF.

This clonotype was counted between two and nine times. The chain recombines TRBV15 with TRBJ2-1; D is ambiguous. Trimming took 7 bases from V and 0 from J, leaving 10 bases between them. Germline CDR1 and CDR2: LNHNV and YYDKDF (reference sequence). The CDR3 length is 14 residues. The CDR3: CATTSGSSYNEQFF. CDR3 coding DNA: TGTGCCACCACCTCAGGTAGCTCCTACAATGAGCAGTTCTTC.

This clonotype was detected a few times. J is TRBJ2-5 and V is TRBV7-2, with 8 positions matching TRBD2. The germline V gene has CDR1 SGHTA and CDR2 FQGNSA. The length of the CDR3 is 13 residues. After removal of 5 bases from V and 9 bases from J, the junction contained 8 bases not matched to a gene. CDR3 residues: CASSVGLDRPQYF. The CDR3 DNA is TGTGCCAGCAGCGTGGGACTAGACCGTCCCCAGTACTTC.

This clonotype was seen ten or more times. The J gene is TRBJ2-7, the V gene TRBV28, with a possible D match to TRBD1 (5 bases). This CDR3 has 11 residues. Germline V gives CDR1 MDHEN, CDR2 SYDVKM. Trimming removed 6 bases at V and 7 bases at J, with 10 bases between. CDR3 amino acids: CASSRQGEQYF. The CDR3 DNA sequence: TGTGCCAGCAGCCGGCAGGGAGAGCAGTACTTC.

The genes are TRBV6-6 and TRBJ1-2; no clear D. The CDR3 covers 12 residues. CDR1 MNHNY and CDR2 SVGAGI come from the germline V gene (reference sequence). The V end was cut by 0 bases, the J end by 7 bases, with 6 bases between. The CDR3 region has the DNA TGTGCCAGCAGTTACTCGATGGCTGGCTACACCTTC. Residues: CASSYSMAGYTF.

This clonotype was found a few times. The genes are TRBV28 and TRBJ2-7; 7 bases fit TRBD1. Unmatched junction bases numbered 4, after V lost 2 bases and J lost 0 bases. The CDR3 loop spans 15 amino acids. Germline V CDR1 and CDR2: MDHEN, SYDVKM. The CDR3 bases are TGTGCCAGCAGTTTAGAGGGACAGCTCTCCTACGAGCAGTACTTC. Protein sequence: CASSLEGQLSYEQYF.

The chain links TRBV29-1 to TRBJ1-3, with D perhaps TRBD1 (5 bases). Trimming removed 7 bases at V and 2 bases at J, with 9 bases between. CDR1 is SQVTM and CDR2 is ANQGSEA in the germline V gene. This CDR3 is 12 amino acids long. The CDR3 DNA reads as TGCAGCGGGAGAGGGGCTGGAAACACCATATATTTT. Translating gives CSGRGAGNTIYF.

This CDR3 reads CASSAGAQDYGYTF. In DNA form, the CDR3 reads TGCGCCAGCAGCGCGGGGGCCCAGGACTATGGCTACACCTTC. The chain recombines TRBV5-1 with TRBJ1-2, with D possibly matching TRBD1 (6 bases). This CDR3 comprises 14 residues. Germline CDR1 and CDR2: SGHRS and YFSETQ. Trimming stripped 4 bases from V and 3 bases from J, with 13 bases between.

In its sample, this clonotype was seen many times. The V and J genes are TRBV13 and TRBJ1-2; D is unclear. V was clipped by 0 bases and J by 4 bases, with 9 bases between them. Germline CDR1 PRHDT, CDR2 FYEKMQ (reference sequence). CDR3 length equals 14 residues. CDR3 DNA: TGTGCCAGCAGCTTAGGCCCCAGCTCCTATGGCTACACCTTC. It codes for CASSLGPSSYGYTF.

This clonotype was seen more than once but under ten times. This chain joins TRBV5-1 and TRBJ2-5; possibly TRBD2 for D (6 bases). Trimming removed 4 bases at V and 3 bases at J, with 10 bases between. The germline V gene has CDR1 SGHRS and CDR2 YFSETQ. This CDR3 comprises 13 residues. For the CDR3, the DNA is TGCGCCAGCAGCCTAGCGAGGGAAGAGACCCAGTACTTC. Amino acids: CASSLAREETQYF. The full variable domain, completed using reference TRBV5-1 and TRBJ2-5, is KAGVTQTPRYLIKTRGQQVTLSCSPISGHRSVSWYQQTPGQGLQFLFEYFSETQRNKGNFPGRFSGRQFSNSRSEMNVSTLELGDSALYLCASSLAREETQYFGPGTRLLVL.

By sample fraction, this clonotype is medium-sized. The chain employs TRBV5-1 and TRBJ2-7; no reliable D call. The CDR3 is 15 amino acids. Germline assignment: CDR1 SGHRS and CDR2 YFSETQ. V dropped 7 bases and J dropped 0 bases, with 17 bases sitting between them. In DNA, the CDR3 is TGCGCCAGCGGGAACCCCACACGGAGCTCCTACGAGCAGTACTTC. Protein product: CASGNPTRSSYEQYF.

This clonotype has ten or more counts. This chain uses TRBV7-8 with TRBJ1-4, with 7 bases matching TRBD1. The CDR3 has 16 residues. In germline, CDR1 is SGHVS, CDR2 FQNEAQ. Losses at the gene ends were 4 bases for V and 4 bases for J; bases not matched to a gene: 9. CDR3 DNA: TGTGCCAGCAGCTCGGGACAGACTAGTTTTAATGAAAAACTGTTTTTT. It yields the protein CASSSGQTSFNEKLFF.

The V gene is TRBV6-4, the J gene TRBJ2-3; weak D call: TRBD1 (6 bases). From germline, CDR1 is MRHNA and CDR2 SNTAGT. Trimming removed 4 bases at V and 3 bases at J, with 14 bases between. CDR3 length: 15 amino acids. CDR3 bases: TGTGCCAGCAGTGGTAGGCAGGGGATGACAGATACGCAGTATTTT. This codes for CASSGRQGMTDTQYF.

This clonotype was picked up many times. The CDR3 spells CASSLASSGRAGELFF. In nucleotides, the CDR3 is TGTGCCAGCAGCTTAGCGTCTAGCGGGAGGGCCGGGGAGCTGTTTTTT. V usage is TRBV7-2 and J usage is TRBJ2-2; 12 bases agree with TRBD2. The CDR3 runs to 16 residues. Germline CDR1 reads SGHTA; CDR2 reads FQGNSA. V lost 0 bases to trimming and J lost 6 bases; unmatched junction nucleotides: 2.

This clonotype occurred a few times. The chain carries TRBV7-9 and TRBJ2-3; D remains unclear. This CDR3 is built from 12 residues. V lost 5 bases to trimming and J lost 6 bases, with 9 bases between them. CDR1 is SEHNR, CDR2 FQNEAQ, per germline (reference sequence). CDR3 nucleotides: TGTGCCAGCAGCCCCCAACAGGATACGCAGTATTTT. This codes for CASSPQQDTQYF. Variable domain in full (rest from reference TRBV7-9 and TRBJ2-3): DTGVSQNPRHKITKRGQNVTFRCDPISEHNRLYWYRQTLGQGPEFLTYFQNEAQLEKSRLLSDRFSAERPKGSFSTLEIQRTEQGDSAMYLCASSPQQDTQYFGPGTRLTVL.

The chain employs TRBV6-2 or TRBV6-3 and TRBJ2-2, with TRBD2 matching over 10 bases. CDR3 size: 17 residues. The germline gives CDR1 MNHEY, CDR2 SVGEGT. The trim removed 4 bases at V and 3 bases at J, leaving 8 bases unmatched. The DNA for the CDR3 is TGTGCCAGCAGTTTCGCTAGCGGGAGACCCGACACCGGGGAGCTGTTTTTT. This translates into CASSFASGRPDTGELFF.

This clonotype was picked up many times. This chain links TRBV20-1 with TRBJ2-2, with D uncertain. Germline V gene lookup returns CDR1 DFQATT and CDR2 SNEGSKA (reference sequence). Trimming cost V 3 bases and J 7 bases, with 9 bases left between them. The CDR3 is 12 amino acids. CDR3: CSASPQNGELFF. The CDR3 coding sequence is TGCAGTGCTAGCCCCCAGAACGGGGAGCTGTTTTTT.

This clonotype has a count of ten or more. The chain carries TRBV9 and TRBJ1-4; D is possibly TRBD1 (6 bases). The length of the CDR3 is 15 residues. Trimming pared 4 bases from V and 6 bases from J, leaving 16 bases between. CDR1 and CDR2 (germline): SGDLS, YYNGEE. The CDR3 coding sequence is TGTGCCAGCAGCCCCCGCGGGGACACCCATGAAAAACTGTTTTTT. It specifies CASSPRGDTHEKLFF.

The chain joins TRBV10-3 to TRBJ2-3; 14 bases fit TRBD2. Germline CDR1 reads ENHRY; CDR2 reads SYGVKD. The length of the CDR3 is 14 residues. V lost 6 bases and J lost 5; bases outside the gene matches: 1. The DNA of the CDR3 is TGTGCCATCAGGACTAGCGGGAGGGGAGATACGCAGTATTTT. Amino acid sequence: CAIRTSGRGDTQYF.

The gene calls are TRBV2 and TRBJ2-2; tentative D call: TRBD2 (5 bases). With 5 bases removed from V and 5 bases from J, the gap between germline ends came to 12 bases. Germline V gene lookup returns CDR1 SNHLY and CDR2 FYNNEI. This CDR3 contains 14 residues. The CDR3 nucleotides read TGTGCCAGCAGTCCCCGGGGTGTAACCGGGGAGCTGTTTTTT. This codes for CASSPRGVTGELFF.

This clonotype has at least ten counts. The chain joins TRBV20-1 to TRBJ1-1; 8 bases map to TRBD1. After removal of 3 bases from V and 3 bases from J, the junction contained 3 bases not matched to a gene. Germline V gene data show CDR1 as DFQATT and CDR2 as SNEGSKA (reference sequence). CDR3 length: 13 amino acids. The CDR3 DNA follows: TGCAGTGCTAGTTCAGGGGGCCACACTGAAGCTTTCTTT. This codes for CSASSGGHTEAFF.

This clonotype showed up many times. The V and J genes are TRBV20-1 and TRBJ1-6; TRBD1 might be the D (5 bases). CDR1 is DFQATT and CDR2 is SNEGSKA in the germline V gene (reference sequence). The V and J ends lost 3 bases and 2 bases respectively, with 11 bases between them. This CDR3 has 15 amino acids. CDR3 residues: CSASGGTTYNSPLHF. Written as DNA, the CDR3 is TGCAGTGCTAGTGGCGGGACGACCTATAATTCACCCCTCCACTTT.

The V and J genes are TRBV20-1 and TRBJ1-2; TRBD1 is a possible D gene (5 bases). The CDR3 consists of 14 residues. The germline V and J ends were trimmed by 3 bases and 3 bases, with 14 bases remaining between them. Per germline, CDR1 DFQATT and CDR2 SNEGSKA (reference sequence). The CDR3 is CSARGPAGHYGYTF. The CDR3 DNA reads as TGCAGTGCTAGGGGCCCGGCAGGGCACTATGGCTACACCTTC.

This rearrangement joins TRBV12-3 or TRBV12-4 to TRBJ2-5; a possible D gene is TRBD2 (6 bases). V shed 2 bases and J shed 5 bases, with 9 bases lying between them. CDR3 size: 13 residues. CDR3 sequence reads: CASSLQGGETQYF. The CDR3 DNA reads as TGTGCCAGCAGTTTACAAGGAGGGGAGACCCAGTACTTC.

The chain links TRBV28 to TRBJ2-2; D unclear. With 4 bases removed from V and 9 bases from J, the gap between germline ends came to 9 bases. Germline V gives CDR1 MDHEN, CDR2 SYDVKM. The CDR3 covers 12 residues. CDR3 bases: TGTGCCAGCAGTTCCGGCGCCTGGGAGCTGTTTTTT. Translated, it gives CASSSGAWELFF.